Each of the 9 T cell receptor beta chains below was sequenced from the same sample in a study of identical twins. TCRdb reprocessed the 5' RACE reads via MiXCR and lists one record per CDR3 protein. The top ten clones hold 4% to 6% of a sample with about 210,000 distinct CDR3 sequences, roughly a tenth of them seen once. The sample taken for sequencing was memory (CD45RO+) T cells sorted from blood. These receptors originate from a woman younger than 35 in good health.

J is TRBJ2-5 and V is TRBV4-2; TRBD1 might be the D (8 bases). Germline CDR1 LGHNA, CDR2 YNFKEQ. V was trimmed by 2 bases and J by 5 bases, leaving 21 bases between them. The CDR3 sequence is 17 residues long. CDR3 bases: TGTGCCAGCAGCCAACCCCCACAGGGGGGGTTGCGGGAGACCCAGTACTTC. Translation gives CASSQPPQGGLRETQYF.

A note on this clonotype: This may be a read error, as it is one base from a much larger clone. The chain is built from TRBV7-7 and TRBJ2-2; 8 nucleotides line up with TRBD2. Germline-derived CDR1 and CDR2 are SSHAT and FNYEAQ (reference sequence). The CDR3 contains 15 residues. CDR3 protein: CASSSGGPGSGELFF. The CDR3, as DNA: TGTGCTAGCAGCTCGGGGGGGCCCGGGTCCGGGGAGCTGTTTTTT.

This clonotype appeared many times. The chain uses TRBV5-5 and TRBJ2-3; the D is unclear. With 1 base removed from V and 2 bases from J, the gap between germline ends came to 14 bases. In germline, CDR1 is SGHKS, CDR2 YYEKEE (reference sequence). The CDR3 is 16 residues long. CDR3: CASSLSSAIFTDTQYF. The DNA of the CDR3 is TGTGCCAGCAGCTTGTCGAGTGCAATTTTCACAGATACGCAGTATTTT.

The chain employs TRBV20-1 and TRBJ1-1; unclear D gene. The CDR3 has 15 residues. The V and J ends lost 3 bases and 1 base respectively, with 15 bases between them. Germline assignment: CDR1 DFQATT and CDR2 SNEGSKA (reference sequence). The CDR3 DNA sequence: TGCAGTGCTAGTTTGGGCCATTTGAAGAACACTGAAGCTTTCTTT. It specifies CSASLGHLKNTEAFF.

The chain combines TRBV6-1 with TRBJ2-1; perhaps TRBD2 as D (6 bases). This CDR3 is built from 16 residues. Germline V lookup: CDR1 MNHNS, CDR2 SASEGT. Trimming left V 6 bases short and J 1 base short, with 16 bases between. The DNA of the CDR3 is TGTGCCAGCAGCCCCAGCTCGGCGGGGTCCTACAATGAGCAGTTCTTC. Amino acid sequence: CASSPSSAGSYNEQFF.

This clonotype occurred many times. The chain links TRBV9 to TRBJ2-1; D is possibly TRBD2 (6 bases). Germline values: CDR1 SGDLS, CDR2 YYNGEE. V was clipped by 1 base and J by 2 bases, with 10 bases between them. This CDR3 contains 15 residues. CDR3 in amino acids: CASSVITSPYNEQFF. DNA of the CDR3: TGTGCCAGCAGCGTAATAACTAGCCCCTACAATGAGCAGTTCTTC.

Ten or more counts support this clonotype. The chain uses TRBV12-3 or TRBV12-4 and TRBJ1-5, with D possibly being TRBD1 (6 bases). Trimming removed 8 bases at V and 4 bases at J, with 9 bases between. The CDR3 consists of 12 residues. The CDR3 loop is CASWGQNQPQHF. In nucleotides, the CDR3 is TGTGCCAGCTGGGGACAAAATCAGCCCCAGCATTTT.

The J gene is TRBJ2-1, the V gene TRBV11-2, with D maybe TRBD2 (5 bases). The CDR3 contains 13 residues. Deletions cut 6 bases from V and 7 bases from J, with 13 bases between. Germline loops: CDR1 SGHAT, CDR2 FQNNGV. The CDR3 DNA follows: TGTGCCAGCAGTAGACTGAGGGTTAATGAGCAGTTCTTC. Translating gives CASSRLRVNEQFF.

There are a few counts of this clonotype. The V gene is TRBV6-6, the J gene TRBJ2-7, with no clear D. V lost 6 bases and J 3 bases, leaving 9 bases between the germline ends. The CDR3 length is 12 residues. Germline lookup yields CDR1 MNHNY and CDR2 SVGAGI (reference sequence). CDR3 nucleotide sequence: TGTGCCAGCAGCCTGACCGACTACGAGCAGTACTTC. It translates to CASSLTDYEQYF.